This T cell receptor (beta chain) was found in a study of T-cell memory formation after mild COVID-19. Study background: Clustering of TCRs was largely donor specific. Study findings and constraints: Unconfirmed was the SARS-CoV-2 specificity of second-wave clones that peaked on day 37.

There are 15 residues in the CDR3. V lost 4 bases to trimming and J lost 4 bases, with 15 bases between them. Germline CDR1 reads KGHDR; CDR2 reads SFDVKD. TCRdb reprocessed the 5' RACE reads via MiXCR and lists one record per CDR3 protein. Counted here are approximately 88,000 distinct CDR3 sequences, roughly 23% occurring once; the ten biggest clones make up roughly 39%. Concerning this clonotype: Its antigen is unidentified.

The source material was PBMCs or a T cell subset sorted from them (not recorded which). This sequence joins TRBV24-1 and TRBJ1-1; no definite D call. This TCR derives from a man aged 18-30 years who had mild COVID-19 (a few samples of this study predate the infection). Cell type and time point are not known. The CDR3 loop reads CATSDGSHSFTEAFF. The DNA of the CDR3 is TGTGCCACCAGTGACGGGTCTCATTCTTTCACTGAAGCTTTCTTT.